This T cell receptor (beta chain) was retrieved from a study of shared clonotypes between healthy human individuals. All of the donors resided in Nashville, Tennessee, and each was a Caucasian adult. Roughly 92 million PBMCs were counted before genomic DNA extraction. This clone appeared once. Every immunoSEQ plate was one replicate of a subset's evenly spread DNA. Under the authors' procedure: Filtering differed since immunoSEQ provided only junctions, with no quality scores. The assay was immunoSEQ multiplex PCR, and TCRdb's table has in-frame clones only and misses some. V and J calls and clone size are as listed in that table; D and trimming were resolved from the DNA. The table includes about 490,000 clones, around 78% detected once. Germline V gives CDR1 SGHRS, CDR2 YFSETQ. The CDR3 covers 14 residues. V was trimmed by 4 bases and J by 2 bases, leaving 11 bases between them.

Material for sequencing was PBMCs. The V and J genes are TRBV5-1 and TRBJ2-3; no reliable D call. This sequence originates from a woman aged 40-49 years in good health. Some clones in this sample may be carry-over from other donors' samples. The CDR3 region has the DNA TGCGCCAGCAGCCCCGTCCAGACCACAGATACGCAGTATTTT. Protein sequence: CASSPVQTTDTQYF.